This TCR beta chain comes out of a study of T-cell memory formation after mild COVID-19. The ends lost 5 bases at V and 3 bases at J; junction bases unmatched: 4. The germline V gene encodes CDR1 DFQATT and CDR2 SNEGSKA (reference sequence). This CDR3 has 13 amino acids. Libraries for TCRalpha and TCRbeta carried sample barcodes and unique molecular identifiers via 5'RACE. A single record per CDR3 protein comes from TCRdb applying MiXCR to the 5' RACE reads. The sample lists about half a million distinct CDR3 sequences, 18% seen once, with 9% to 15% in the top ten. Overall study results and limits: Clones that shrank (day 15 to 85) were balanced CD4/CD8, whereas later expanders leaned CD4+. Contracting CD4+ clones were located mainly in CM and EM, and CD8+ clones in EMRA.

This clonotype was seen more than once but under ten times. Its antigen remains unidentified. The sample comprised PBMCs or a T cell subset sorted from them (not recorded which). The rearrangement links TRBV20-1 to TRBJ2-5; 9 bases map to TRBD2. This TCR was recovered from an adult woman who had mild COVID-19 (a few samples of this study predate the infection). Cell type and time point are not known. The CDR3 spells CSASGTSKETQYF. CDR3 nucleotide sequence: TGCAGTGCTTCCGGGACTAGCAAAGAGACCCAGTACTTC.